This TCR beta chain comes out of a study of monozygotic twins with inflammatory bowel disease. General study findings and limits: On the inverse Simpson index, IBD patients scored lower for TCRbeta diversity than healthy co-twins.

CDR3 length: 13 amino acids. Starting material for each TCR library was about 3,300 ng of total RNA. UMIs were attached via template switching, each with a 6-nucleotide sample barcode. TCRdb re-called the 5' RACE reads, yielding one record per CDR3 amino acid sequence without DNA. The repertoire table contains more than 110,000 distinct CDR3 sequences. To note about this clonotype: As yet, its antigen is unknown.

The TCR comes from a human donor with ulcerative colitis or Crohn's disease, or a healthy co-twin of an affected twin (not recorded which). The sample was blood. The chain uses TRBV12-3 or TRBV12-4 and TRBJ2-1; TCRdb reports TRBD1, a call that lacks DNA to check it against. CDR3 residues: CASSPVGRNEQFF.